These 9 T cell receptor beta chains originate from one sample sequenced in a study of T cells in Graves' hyperthyroidism and ophthalmopathy. RNA transcripts provided the source from which TCR beta CDR3 regions were amplified. A first-round RT-PCR of the TCR CDR3 used the HTBI primer set. MiXCR, run by TCRdb on the multiplex PCR reads, gives a single entry per CDR3 protein. Of 500,000 to 750,000 distinct CDR3 sequences in the sample, just over 45% are singletons; the top ten hold around 7.7%. Material for sequencing was peripheral blood or thyroid tissue (not recorded which). The receptors come from a woman aged 18 to 35 with Graves' hyperthyroidism.

The table lists this clonotype with a few counts. The chain recombines TRBV7-6 with TRBJ2-6; a possible D gene is TRBD2 (6 bases). Per the germline V gene, CDR1 is SGHVS and CDR2 is FNYEAQ. V lost 5 bases, J lost 1 base, and 15 bases lay in between. The CDR3 consists of 17 residues. In nucleotides, the CDR3 is TGTGCCAGCAGCCCCCCCGGGGGAATGTCTGGGGCCAACGTCCTGACTTTC. Translated: CASSPPGGMSGANVLTF.

In this sample, this clonotype turned up once. The chain uses TRBV11-3 and TRBJ2-1; no firm D call. Germline CDR1 and CDR2: SGHNT and YENEEA. The CDR3 is 13 amino acids. The ends were cut back, 5 bases at V and 2 bases at J, with 7 bases in the middle. The DNA for the CDR3 is TGTGCCAGCAGCCTTAGCCCCTACAATGAGCAGTTCTTC. Its protein product is CASSLSPYNEQFF. The variable domain in full, with the rest retrieved from reference TRBV11-3 and TRBJ2-1, is EAGVVQSPRYKIIEKKQPVAFWCNPISGHNTLYWYLQNLGQGPELLIRYENEEAVDDSQLPKDRFSAERLKGVDSTLKIQPAELGDSAVYLCASSLSPYNEQFFGPGTRLTVL.

This clonotype has a handful of counts. J is TRBJ1-2 and V is TRBV7-8; D might be TRBD1 (6 bases). V lost 4 bases and J lost 4, with 16 bases in between. The CDR3 covers 15 residues. Germline CDR1 reads SGHVS; CDR2 reads FQNEAQ. CDR3 DNA sequence: TGTGCCAGCAGCTCCAACAGGGTAATCGGCTATGGCTACACCTTC. Translated, it gives CASSSNRVIGYGYTF.

The V call is TRBV5-4, the J call TRBJ2-5; TRBD2 agrees at 9 bases. With 0 bases clipped from V and 3 bases from J, the junction kept 6 bases outside the gene matches. From germline, CDR1 is SGHNT and CDR2 YYREEE (reference sequence). This CDR3 has 16 residues. The CDR3 DNA sequence: TGTGCCAGCAGCTTGGCTTGGGCTAGCGGGGAAGAGACCCAGTACTTC. Amino acid sequence: CASSLAWASGEETQYF.

This clonotype was seen repeatedly, ten times or more. This chain links TRBV29-1 with TRBJ2-5, with D perhaps TRBD2 (6 bases). Germline V gene sequence: CDR1 SQVTM, CDR2 ANQGSEA. Trimming pared 4 bases from V and 5 bases from J, leaving 11 bases between. The CDR3 has 12 amino acids. The CDR3 DNA is TGCAGCGTTGCACGGGACTTCGAGACCCAGTACTTC. Translating it yields CSVARDFETQYF.

This clonotype came up a few times. The gene calls are TRBV24-1 and TRBJ2-1, with 9 positions matching TRBD2. The CDR3 extends over 16 amino acids. The germline gives CDR1 KGHDR, CDR2 SFDVKD. After removal of 4 bases from V and 4 bases from J, the junction contained 7 bases not matched to a gene. This CDR3 reads CATSDNSGSEYNEQFF. Written as DNA, the CDR3 is TGTGCCACCAGTGACAATAGCGGGAGCGAATACAATGAGCAGTTCTTC.

This sequence joins TRBV5-4 and TRBJ2-5; TRBD2 matches 8 bases. V lost 3 bases to trimming and J lost 5 bases; unmatched junction nucleotides: 6. Germline V gives CDR1 SGHNT, CDR2 YYREEE (reference sequence). The CDR3 runs 14 residues. The CDR3 DNA reads TGTGCCAGCAGCTGGACTAGCACCGGGGAGACCCAGTACTTC. Translated: CASSWTSTGETQYF. The full variable domain, completed using reference TRBV5-4 and TRBJ2-5, is ETGVTQSPTHLIKTRGQQVTLRCSSQSGHNTVSWYQQALGQGPQFIFQYYREEENGRGNFPPRFSGLQFPNYSSELNVNALELDDSALYLCASSWTSTGETQYFGPGTRLLVL.

This clonotype was seen a handful of times. The chain recombines TRBV12-3 or TRBV12-4 with TRBJ2-2; D may be TRBD2 (5 bases). V lost 5 bases to trimming and J lost 5 bases, with 15 bases between them. The CDR3 loop spans 15 amino acids. The CDR3 bases are TGTGCCAGCAGTCTATGGGGAGCTGGGACCGGGGAGCTGTTTTTT. As protein: CASSLWGAGTGELFF.

This clonotype was counted at least ten times. The chain recombines TRBV30 with TRBJ1-1, with D hard to call. Trimming cost V 2 bases and J 1 base, with 8 bases left between them. Germline-derived CDR1 and CDR2 are GTSNPN and SVGIG (reference sequence). The CDR3 extends over 13 amino acids. CDR3 DNA sequence: TGTGCCTGGAGTAGAGGTCAGAACACTGAAGCTTTCTTT. This encodes CAWSRGQNTEAFF.